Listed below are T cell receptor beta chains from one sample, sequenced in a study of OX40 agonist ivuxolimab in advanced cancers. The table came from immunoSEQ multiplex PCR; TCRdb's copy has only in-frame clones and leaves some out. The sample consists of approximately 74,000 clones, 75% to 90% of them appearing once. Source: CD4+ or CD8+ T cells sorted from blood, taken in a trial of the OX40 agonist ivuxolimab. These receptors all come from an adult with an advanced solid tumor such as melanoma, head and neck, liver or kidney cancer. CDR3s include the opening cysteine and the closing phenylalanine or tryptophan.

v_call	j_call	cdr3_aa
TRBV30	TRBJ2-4	CAWQQGASIQYF
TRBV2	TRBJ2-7	CASSSSVFYEQYF
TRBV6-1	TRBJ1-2	CASSGTRNGYTF
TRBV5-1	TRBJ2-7	CASSTGQGYEQYF
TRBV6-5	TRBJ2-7	CASSWGPTYEQYF
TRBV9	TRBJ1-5	CASSVGTGGNQPQHF
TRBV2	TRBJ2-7	CASSTKGGYEQYF
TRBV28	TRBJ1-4	CASSAFRRDRGSEKLFF
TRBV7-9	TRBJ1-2	CASSLFGGRTANYGYTF
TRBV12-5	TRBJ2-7	CASALGGKGSYEQYF
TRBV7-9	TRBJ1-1	CASSFGANTEAFF
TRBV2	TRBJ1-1	CASKRFTEAFF
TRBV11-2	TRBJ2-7	CASSLGGSYEQYF
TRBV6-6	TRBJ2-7	CASSYGSGAYYEQYF
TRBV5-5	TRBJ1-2	CASSLDGRTGEEDGYTF
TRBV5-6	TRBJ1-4	CASSLAGGSNEKLFF
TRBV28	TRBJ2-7	CASSFVGNSYEQYF
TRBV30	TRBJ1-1	CAWNTGTGNTEAFF
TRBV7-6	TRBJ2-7	CASSLEPGSYEQYF
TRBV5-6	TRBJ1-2	CASSLPWGLSGDGYTF
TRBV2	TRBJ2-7	CASSEQGNEQYF
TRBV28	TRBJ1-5	CASRGDSNQPQHF
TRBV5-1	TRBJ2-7	CASSLISSDISGIYEQYF
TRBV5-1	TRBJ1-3	CASSLGWTGGLSGNTIYF
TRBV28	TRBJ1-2	CASTSIQGNYGYTF
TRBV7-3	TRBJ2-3	CASSLGGSPTDTQYF